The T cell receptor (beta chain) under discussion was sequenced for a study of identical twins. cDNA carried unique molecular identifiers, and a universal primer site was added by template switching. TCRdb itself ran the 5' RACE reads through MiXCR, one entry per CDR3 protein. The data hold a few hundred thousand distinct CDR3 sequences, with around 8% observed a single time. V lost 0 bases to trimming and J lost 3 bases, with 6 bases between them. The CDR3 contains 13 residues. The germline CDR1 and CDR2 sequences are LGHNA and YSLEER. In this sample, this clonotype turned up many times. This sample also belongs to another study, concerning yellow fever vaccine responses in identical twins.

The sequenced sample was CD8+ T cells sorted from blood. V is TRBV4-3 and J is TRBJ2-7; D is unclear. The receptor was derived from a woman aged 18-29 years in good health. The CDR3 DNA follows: TGCGCCAGCAGCCAAGACTTAGGCTACGAGCAGTACTTC. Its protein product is CASSQDLGYEQYF.